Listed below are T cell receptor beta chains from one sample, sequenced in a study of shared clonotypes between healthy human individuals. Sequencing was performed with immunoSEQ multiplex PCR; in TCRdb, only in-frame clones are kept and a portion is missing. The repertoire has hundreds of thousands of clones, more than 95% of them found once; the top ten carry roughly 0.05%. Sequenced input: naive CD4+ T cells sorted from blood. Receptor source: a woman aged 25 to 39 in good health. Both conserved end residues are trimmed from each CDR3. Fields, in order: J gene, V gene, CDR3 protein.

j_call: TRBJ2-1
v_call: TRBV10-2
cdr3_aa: ASSEQEESGEQF

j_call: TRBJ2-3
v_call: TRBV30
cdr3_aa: AWSVRPSGIRSDTQY

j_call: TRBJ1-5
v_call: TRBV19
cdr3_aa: ASSAAGEGRQPQH

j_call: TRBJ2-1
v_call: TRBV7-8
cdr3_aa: ASSGRGGPYNEQF

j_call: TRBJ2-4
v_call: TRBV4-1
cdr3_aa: ASSQVGAKNIQY

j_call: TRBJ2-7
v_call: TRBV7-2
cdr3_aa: ASSLDTGGGEQY

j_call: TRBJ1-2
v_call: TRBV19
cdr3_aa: ASSIVGQSNGYT

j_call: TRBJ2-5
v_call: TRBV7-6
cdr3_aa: ASSLGFLAWETQY

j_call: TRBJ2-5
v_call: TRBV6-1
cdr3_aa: ANRSGSRSETQY

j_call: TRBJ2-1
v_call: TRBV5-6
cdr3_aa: ASSLSQGAYNEQF

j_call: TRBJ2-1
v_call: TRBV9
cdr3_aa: ASSVVGTYDEQF

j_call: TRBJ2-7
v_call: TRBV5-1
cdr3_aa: ASSLQSGSHSYEQY

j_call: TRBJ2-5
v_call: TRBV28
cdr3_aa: ASSRGGQGQETQY

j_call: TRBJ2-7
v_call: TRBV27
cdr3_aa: ASGLTSGLGPSEQY

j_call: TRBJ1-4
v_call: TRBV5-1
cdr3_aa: ASSPFGGAGGEKLF

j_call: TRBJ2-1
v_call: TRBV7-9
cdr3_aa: ASRGEATSGRVNYNEQF

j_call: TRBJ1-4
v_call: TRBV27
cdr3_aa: ASSLSSEKLF

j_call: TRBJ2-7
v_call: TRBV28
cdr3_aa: ASSSPTGTYEQY

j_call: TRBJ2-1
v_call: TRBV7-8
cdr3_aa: ASSLVGGGDYNEQF

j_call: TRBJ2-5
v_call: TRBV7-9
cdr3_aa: ASSSRGTSSETQY

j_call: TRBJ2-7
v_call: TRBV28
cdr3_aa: ASRIVGGAYEQY

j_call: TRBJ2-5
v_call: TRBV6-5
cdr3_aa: ASSTPGLKETQY

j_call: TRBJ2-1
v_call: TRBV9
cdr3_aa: ASSANYNEQF

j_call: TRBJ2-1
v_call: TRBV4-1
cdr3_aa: ASSQRGDVDEQF

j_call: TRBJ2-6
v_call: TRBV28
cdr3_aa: ASSPNRRKTPGAPSGANVLT

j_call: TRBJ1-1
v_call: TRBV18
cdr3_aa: ASYGNGGASGTEAF

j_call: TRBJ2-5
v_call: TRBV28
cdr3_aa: ASSLYREETQY

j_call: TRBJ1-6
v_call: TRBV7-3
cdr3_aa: ANLSGPNSPLH

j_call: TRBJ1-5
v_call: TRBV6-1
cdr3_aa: ASSGTSDNQPQH

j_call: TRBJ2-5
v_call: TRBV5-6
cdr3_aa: ASSHWDREETQY

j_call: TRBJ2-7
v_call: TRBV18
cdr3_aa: ASSPGRTNEQY

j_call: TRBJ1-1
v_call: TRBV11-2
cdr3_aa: ASSSPPEDRANTEAF

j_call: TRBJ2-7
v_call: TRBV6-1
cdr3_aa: ASTGLAEPYEQY

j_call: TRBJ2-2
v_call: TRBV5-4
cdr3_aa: ASSPPSRGGNNTGELF

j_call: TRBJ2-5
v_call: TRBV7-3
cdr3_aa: ASSLSETQY

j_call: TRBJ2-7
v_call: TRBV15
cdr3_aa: ATSRDSVEQY

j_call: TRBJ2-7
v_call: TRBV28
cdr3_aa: ASSPTSGSFEAYEQY

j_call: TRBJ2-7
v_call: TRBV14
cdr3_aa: ASSPLGGQGSYEQY

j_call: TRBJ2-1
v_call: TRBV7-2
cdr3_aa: ASSQLLSGGSYNEQF

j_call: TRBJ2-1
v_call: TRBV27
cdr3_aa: ASRVQGQYAYNEQF

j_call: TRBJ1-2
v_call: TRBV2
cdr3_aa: ASSEMGPGYGYT

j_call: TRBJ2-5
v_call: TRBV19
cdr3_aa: ASSVLRQEETQY

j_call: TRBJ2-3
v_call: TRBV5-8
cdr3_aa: ASSLPLAGVITDTQY

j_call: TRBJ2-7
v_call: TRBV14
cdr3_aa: ASSGSGSGTYEQY

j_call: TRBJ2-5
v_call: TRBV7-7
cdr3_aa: ASSLAAGFQETQY

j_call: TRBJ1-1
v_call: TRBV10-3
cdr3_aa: AIRQGTEAF

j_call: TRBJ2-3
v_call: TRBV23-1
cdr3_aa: ASSSPSGRARDTQY

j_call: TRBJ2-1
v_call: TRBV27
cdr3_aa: ASRFYHEQF

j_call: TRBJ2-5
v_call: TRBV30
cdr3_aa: AWSVGLAGPETQY

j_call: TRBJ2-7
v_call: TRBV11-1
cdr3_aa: ASSLAVTGAYEQY

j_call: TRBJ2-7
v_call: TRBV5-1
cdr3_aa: ASSLGRLSYEQY

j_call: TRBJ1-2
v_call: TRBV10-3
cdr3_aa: AISERSYGYT

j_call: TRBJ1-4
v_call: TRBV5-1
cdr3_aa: ASSFTGGPPNEKLF

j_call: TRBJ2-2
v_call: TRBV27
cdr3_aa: ASSPLTVTGELF

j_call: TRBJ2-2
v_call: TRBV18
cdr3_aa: ASSPVLGGSLTGELF